This T cell receptor beta chain was profiled in a study of T-cell reconstitution after alpha-beta-depleted transplantation in children (dated by TCRdb to the mid-2010s). Concerning the study at large: Using TCR repertoire profiling, the study followed T-cell immune reconstitution in a quantitative way in children after TCRalphabeta/CD19-depleted allogeneic hematopoietic cell transplantation.

This clonotype was counted many times. Its specific antigen is unknown. The input lacks base qualities; no much larger clone sits a single base away. At the junction V is shortened by 3 bases and J by 3 bases; bases outside the gene matches: 5. According to the germline V gene, CDR1 reads ENHRY and CDR2 reads SYGVKD. Including the terminal cysteine and phenylalanine, the CDR3 comprises 14 residues. The read is trimmed to its CDR3 DNA, 42 bases read in frame from base 1. Library preparation was by PCR. Sequenced on an Illumina HiSeq 2500. TCR libraries were prepared with molecular barcoding, using unique molecular identifiers to normalize TCRbeta repertoire quantification. The public reads were reanalyzed by TCRdb: fastp trimming at Q25, MiXCR alignment, in-frame beta chains only. Rows with a matching CDR3 protein are joined into one entry that keeps the most common DNA and genes. The sample yields 490,000 or so distinct CDR3 sequences; around an eighth were counted once. 4.5% to 6% of the sample lies in the top ten.

The chain is made from TRBV10-3 and TRBJ2-7; TRBD2 fits 7 bases in the junction. The clonotype comes from a human donor who donated a stem cell graft to a child with combined immunodeficiency. The sequences come from PBMCs from the stem cell graft donor, collected from the stem cell graft. The bases read TGTGCCATCAGTGAAAGCCTAGCGGTCTACGAGCAGTACTTC. This yields the protein CAISESLAVYEQYF.